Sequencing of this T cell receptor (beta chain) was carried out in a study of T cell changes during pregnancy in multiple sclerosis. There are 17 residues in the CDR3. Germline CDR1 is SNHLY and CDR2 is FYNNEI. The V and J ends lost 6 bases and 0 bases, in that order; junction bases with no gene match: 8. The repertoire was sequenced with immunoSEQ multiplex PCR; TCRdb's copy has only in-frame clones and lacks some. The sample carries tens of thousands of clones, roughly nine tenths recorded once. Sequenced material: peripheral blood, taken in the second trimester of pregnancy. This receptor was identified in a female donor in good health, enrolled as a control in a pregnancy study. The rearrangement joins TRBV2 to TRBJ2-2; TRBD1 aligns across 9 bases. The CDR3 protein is CASRGDRDKSNTGELFF. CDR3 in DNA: TGTGCCAGCAGAGGGGACAGGGATAAATCGAACACCGGGGAGCTGTTTTTT. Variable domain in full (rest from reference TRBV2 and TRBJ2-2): EPEVTQTPSHQVTQMGQEVILRCVPISNHLYFYWYRQILGQKVEFLVSFYNNEISEKSEIFDDQFSVERPDGSNFTLKIRSTKLEDSAMYFCASRGDRDKSNTGELFFGEGSRLTVL.